The clone carrying this T cell receptor (beta chain) was detected a few times. Its specificity is unknown. This entry belongs to a study of response to subunit inactivated influenza vaccine. Each CDR3 protein gets one entry after TCRdb re-called the RT-PCR reads with MiXCR. The table lists fewer than 550,000 distinct CDR3 sequences, around 25% of them singletons. Points from the study as a whole: There was a suggestion from the authors that each seasonal influenza vaccination recruits few new T cells.

The CDR3 contains 17 residues. The trim removed 6 bases at V and 3 bases at J, leaving 10 bases unmatched. CDR1 and CDR2 from the germline V gene are ENHRY and SYGVKD. The specimen comprised CD4+ T cells sorted from PBMCs, sampled more than 4 days after vaccination. The rearrangement uses TRBV10-3 and TRBJ2-2; 10 bases agree with TRBD2. The TCR originated in a man aged 50 to 59 who received an inactivated influenza vaccine. The CDR3 nucleotides read TGTGCCATCAGAAGGACTAGCGGACATGTGGACACCGGGGAGCTGTTTTTT. Translating it yields CAIRRTSGHVDTGELFF.